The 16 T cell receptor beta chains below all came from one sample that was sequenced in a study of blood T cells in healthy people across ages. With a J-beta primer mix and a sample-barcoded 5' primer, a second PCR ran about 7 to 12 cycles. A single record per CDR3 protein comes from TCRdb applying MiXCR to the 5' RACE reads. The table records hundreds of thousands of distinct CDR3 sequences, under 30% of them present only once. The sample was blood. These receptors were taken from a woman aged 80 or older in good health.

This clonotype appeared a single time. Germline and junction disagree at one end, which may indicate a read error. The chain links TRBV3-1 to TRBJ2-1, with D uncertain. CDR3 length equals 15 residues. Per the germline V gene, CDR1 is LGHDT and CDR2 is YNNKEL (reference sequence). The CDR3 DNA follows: TGTGCCAGCAGCCAAGAAAGTCGTGGAAGCAATGAGCAGTGCTTC. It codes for CASSQESRGSNEQCF.

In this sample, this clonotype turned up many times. DNA for the CDR3: TGTGCCAGCTTAGGACAGGGGGTCTCTCTGCATTTT. Translating it yields CASLGQGVSLHF. The V and J genes are TRBV12-3 or TRBV12-4 and TRBJ1-5; 10 nucleotides line up with TRBD1. J gave up 15 bases and V 8 bases, and 10 bases lay outside the gene matches. This CDR3 region has 12 residues.

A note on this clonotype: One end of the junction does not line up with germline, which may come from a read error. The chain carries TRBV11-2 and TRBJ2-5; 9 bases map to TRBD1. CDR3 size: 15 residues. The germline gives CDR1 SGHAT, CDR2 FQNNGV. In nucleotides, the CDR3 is TGTGCCAGCAGCGTAGACAGGGGGACTTTTCTTGAGCAGTACTTC. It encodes CASSVDRGTFLEQYF.

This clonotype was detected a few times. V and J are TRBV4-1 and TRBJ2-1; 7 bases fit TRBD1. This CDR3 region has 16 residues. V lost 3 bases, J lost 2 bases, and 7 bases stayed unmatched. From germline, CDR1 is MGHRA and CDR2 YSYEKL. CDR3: CASSHTSGQTYNEQFF. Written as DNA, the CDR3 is TGCGCCAGCAGCCATACGTCGGGACAGACCTACAATGAGCAGTTCTTC.

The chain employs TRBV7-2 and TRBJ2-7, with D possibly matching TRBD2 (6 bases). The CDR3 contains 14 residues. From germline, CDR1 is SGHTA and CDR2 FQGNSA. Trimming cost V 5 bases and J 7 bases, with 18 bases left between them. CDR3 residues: CASSPRGLLNEQYF. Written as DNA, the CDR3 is TGTGCCAGCAGCCCCCGGGGACTCCTAAATGAGCAGTACTTC.

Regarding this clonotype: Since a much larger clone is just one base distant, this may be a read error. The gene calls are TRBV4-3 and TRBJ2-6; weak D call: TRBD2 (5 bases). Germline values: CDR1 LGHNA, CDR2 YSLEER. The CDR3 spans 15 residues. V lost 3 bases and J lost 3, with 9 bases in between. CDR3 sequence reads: CASSQDGVGANVLTF. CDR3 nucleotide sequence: TGCGCCAGCAGCCAGGACGGGGTTGGGGCCAACGTCCTGACTTTC.

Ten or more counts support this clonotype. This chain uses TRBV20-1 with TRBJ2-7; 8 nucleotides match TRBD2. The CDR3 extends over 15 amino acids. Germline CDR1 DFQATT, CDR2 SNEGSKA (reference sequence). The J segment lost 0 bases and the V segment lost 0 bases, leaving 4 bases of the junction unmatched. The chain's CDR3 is CSAREGAGVSYEQYF. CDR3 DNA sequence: TGCAGTGCTAGAGAAGGAGCGGGGGTCTCCTACGAGCAGTACTTC.

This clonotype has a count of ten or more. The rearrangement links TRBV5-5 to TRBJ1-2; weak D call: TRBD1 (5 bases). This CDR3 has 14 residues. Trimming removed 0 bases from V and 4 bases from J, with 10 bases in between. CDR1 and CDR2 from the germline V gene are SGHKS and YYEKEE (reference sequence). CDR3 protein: CASSLDGTSYGYTF. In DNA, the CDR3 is TGTGCCAGCAGCTTGGATGGGACCAGCTATGGCTACACCTTC.

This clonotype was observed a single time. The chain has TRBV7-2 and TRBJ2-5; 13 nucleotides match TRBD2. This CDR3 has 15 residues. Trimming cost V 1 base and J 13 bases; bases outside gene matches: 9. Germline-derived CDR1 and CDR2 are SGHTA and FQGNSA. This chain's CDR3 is CASSLERTSGGPLYF. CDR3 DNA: TGTGCCAGCAGCTTAGAGCGGACTAGCGGGGGACCGTTGTACTTC.

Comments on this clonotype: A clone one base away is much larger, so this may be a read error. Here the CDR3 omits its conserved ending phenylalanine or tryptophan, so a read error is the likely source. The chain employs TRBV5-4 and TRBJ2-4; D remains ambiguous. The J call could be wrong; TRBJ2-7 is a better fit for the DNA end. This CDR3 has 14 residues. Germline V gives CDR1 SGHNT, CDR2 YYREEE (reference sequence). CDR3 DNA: TGTGCCAGCAGCTTGGCCACAGATCTCTACGAGCAGTACTTA. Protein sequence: CASSLATDLYEQYL.

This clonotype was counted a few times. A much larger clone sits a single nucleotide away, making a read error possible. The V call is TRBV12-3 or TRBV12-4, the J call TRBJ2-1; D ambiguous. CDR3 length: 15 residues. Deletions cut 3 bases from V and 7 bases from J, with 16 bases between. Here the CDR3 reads CASSLGRRSLNEQFF. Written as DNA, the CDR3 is TGTGCCAGCAGTTTGGGTAGAAGAAGCCTGAATGAGCAGTTCTTC.

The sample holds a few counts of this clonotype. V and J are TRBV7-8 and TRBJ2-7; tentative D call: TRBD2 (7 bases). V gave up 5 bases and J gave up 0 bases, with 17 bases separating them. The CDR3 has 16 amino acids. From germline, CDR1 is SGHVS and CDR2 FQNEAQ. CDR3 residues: CASSRGGAGSSYEQYF. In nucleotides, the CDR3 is TGTGCCAGCAGCCGAGGGGGAGCGGGGAGCTCCTACGAGCAGTACTTC.

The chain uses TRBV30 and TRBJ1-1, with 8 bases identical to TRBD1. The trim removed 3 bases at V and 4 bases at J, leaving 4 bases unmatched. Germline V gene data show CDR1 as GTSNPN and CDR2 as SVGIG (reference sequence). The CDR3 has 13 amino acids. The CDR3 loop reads CAWSDQGATEAFF. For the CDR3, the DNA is TGTGCCTGGAGCGACCAGGGGGCCACTGAAGCTTTCTTT.

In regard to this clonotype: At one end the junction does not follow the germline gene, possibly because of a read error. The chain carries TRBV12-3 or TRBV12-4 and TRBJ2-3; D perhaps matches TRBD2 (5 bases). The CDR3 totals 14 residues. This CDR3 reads CASSLVPSTDAQYF. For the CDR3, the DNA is TGTGCCAGCAGTTTAGTTCCTAGCACAGATGCGCAGTATTTT.

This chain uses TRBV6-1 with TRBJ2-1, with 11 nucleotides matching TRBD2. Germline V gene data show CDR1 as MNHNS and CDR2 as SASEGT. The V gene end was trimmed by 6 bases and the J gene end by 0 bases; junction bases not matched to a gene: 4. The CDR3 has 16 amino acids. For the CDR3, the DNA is TGTGCCAGCAGGACTACTAGCGGGAGCTCCTACAATGAGCAGTTCTTC. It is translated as CASRTTSGSSYNEQFF.

CDR3 DNA sequence: TGTGCCAGCAGTTACTCGAGCCCAACTAGCAACAATGAGCAGTTCTTC. This encodes CASSYSSPTSNNEQFF. This sequence joins TRBV6-5 and TRBJ2-1, with D perhaps matching TRBD2 (6 bases). This CDR3 is 16 amino acids long. Germline loops: CDR1 MNHEY, CDR2 SVGAGI. Trimming removed 0 bases at V and 5 bases at J, with 14 bases between.